This TCR beta chain was identified in a study of T cell changes during pregnancy in multiple sclerosis. Data came from immunoSEQ multiplex PCR; TCRdb stores just in-frame clones and leaves some out. The table records fewer than 95,000 clones, 85% to 95% of them present only once. Trimming cost V 5 bases and J 5 bases, with 6 bases left between them. This CDR3 has 10 amino acids. Germline values: CDR1 DFQATT, CDR2 SNEGSKA (reference sequence). The chain uses TRBV20-1 and TRBJ2-5; D is unclear. This sequence was found in a female donor with multiple sclerosis, enrolled in a pregnancy study. The specimen was peripheral blood, collected in the first trimester of pregnancy. CDR3 in DNA: TGCAGTGCTTTATTGGAGACCCAGTACTTC. Protein product: CSALLETQYF.